A selection of T cell receptor beta chains follows, all from one sample in a study of blood T cells in healthy people across ages. TCRdb redid the calling of the 5' RACE reads with MiXCR, one entry per CDR3 protein. This repertoire shows some 1.4 million distinct CDR3 sequences, approximately 40% found once; its top ten account for 7.9%. The sample was blood. These receptors were collected from a woman between 18 and 29 years old in good health. The CDR3 runs from the conserved cysteine through the conserved F or W. A D gene is named only where the DNA matches it firmly. Clone size appears in some rows only: once, few, many, or a class for an expanded clone.

V,D,size,J,DNA,CDR3
TRBV14,TRBD1,.,TRBJ1-4,TGTGCCAGCAGCCAAGTTCCGGGACAGGGGGATGAAAAACTGTTTTTT,CASSQVPGQGDEKLFF
TRBV7-8,TRBD2,once,TRBJ2-3,TGTGCCAGCAGCCCCTACCCACGGGCGAGCGGGAGTGACAGCACAGATACGCAGTATTTT,CASSPYPRASGSDSTDTQYF
TRBV7-2,.,.,TRBJ2-1,TGTGCCAGCAGCTTGGTGGGGGGGCGCGGGAATGAGCAGTTCTTC,CASSLVGGRGNEQFF
TRBV5-1,TRBD1,.,TRBJ2-7,TGCGCCAGCAACACTTCGACAGGGGCCGGATTCTACGAGCAGTACTTC,CASNTSTGAGFYEQYF
TRBV21-1,.,.,TRBJ2-3,TGTGCCAGCAGCAAAGGTCCCCTCGCGGGGGACTCAGGGGATACGCAGTATTTT,CASSKGPLAGDSGDTQYF
TRBV6-1,TRBD1,.,TRBJ2-7,TGTGCCAGCAGGTTCCGACAGGGGGGTTCCTACGAGCAGTACTTC,CASRFRQGGSYEQYF
TRBV7-3,.,.,TRBJ1-1,TGTGCCAGCAGCTTAAGAGGGCGGTCCGATGAAGCTTTCTTT,CASSLRGRSDEAFF
TRBV7-8,.,.,TRBJ2-2,TGTGCCAGCAGCGTAGTGGCGGGAACCGGGGAGCTGTTTTTT,CASSVVAGTGELFF
TRBV20-1,.,few,TRBJ1-2,TGCAGTGCTAGCTTATTGGGCTTCTATGGCTACACCTTC,CSASLLGFYGYTF
TRBV12-3/TRBV12-4,TRBD2,.,TRBJ2-5,TGTGCCAGCAGTGTTAGCGGGAGAGGGTACAATGAGCAGTACTTC,CASSVSGRGYNEQYF
TRBV28,TRBD1,.,TRBJ1-5,TGTGCCAGCAGTCCGGGGAGGGACAGGGGCATATATCAGCCCCAGCATTTT,CASSPGRDRGIYQPQHF
TRBV7-8,TRBD1,few,TRBJ1-1,TGTGCCAGCAGCTTAGGGGACAGGGATGAAGCTTTCTTT,CASSLGDRDEAFF
TRBV11-1,.,.,TRBJ2-1,TGTGCCAGCAGTAGGGGGGGTGCGCTCTACAATGAGCAGTTCTTC,CASSRGGALYNEQFF
TRBV18,TRBD1,.,TRBJ2-7,TGTGCCAGCTCCGACGACAGGGGCGAGCAGTACTTC,CASSDDRGEQYF
TRBV13,.,.,TRBJ1-2,TGTGCCAGCAGTACCCGGGCGGGAGGGCCCCTCTATGGCTACACCTTC,CASSTRAGGPLYGYTF
TRBV29-1,TRBD2,few,TRBJ2-1,TGCAGTTACCACGGAGGACTAGCGGGGTCCAATGAGCAGTTCTTC,CSYHGGLAGSNEQFF
TRBV7-2,.,.,TRBJ1-2,TGTGCCAGCAGCGTAGTGGAGGGTGATGGCTACACCTTC,CASSVVEGDGYTF
TRBV6-6,.,.,TRBJ2-1,TGTGCCAGCAGTTACTCGAACATTAGGGTTGAGCAGTTCTTC,CASSYSNIRVEQFF
TRBV10-3,.,few,TRBJ1-4,TGTGCCACCGGGCCGAGAGTGGATGAAAAACTGTTTTTT,CATGPRVDEKLFF
TRBV24-1,.,once,TRBJ2-1,TGTGCCACCATGTCGGGGGACGGCTACAATGAGCAGTTCTTC,CATMSGDGYNEQFF
TRBV20-1,TRBD2,.,TRBJ2-7,TGCAGTGCTCACGGACTAGACGACCTCCTAAGCCCACTCTACGAGCAGTACTTC,CSAHGLDDLLSPLYEQYF
TRBV7-6,.,.,TRBJ2-7,TGTGCCAGCAGCTCCATCCACTCCGAGCAGTACTTC,CASSSIHSEQYF
TRBV30,.,.,TRBJ2-7,TGTGCCTGGAGTGTCACAGGGACGTGGGAGCAGTACTTC,CAWSVTGTWEQYF
TRBV7-2,.,.,TRBJ2-7,TGTGCCAGCAGCTTCCTGGACTCTGGCCTCTACGAGCAGTACTTC,CASSFLDSGLYEQYF
TRBV27,.,few,TRBJ1-6,TGTGCCAGCAGTTTACCGGGGAGCGGGGATTCACCCCTCCACTTT,CASSLPGSGDSPLHF
TRBV20-1,TRBD1,.,TRBJ1-2,TGCAGTGCTATGCCAAAGGGGGCCTATGGCTACACCTTC,CSAMPKGAYGYTF
TRBV12-3/TRBV12-4,TRBD2,.,TRBJ2-1,TGTGCCAGCAGTTTGAGAGCGGGGGCGGGGGAGCAGTTCTTC,CASSLRAGAGEQFF
TRBV24-1,.,.,TRBJ2-2,TGTGCCACCAGTGATGACAGGATCACCGGGGAGCTGTTTTTT,CATSDDRITGELFF
TRBV27,.,.,TRBJ2-7,TGTGCCAGCACCGGCGGACCGACGGTCGGGGAGCAGTACTTC,CASTGGPTVGEQYF
TRBV20-1,.,once,TRBJ2-6,TGCAGTGCTCTCGGCAGCAGGACCCGATTTTCTGGGGCCAACGTCCTGACTTTC,CSALGSRTRFSGANVLTF
TRBV5-1,.,.,TRBJ2-5,TGCGCCAGCAGCCAGGCCGAGAACAATGAGCAGTACTTC,CASSQAENNEQYF
TRBV25-1,TRBD1,.,TRBJ1-1,TGTGCCAGCAGCACAGGGGTTGCGGCTTTCTTT,CASSTGVAAFF
TRBV5-1,.,.,TRBJ1-2,TGCGCCAGCAGCCCGAACACAGGGACTAACTATGGCTACACCTTC,CASSPNTGTNYGYTF
TRBV9,TRBD2,many,TRBJ2-1,TGTGCCAGCAGCACCACACTAGCGGGAGTCTACAATGAGCAGTTCTTC,CASSTTLAGVYNEQFF
TRBV20-1,.,.,TRBJ2-7,TGCAGTGCTGCGAAGAGCTACGGGCTTAACTACGAGCAGTACTTC,CSAAKSYGLNYEQYF
TRBV5-1,.,.,TRBJ2-3,TGCGCCAGCAGCCACTCGGGAGTCCTGTCGGATACGCAGTATTTT,CASSHSGVLSDTQYF
TRBV2,TRBD2,.,TRBJ2-3,TGTGCCAGCATGACTAGCGGGGGGTCCGCAGATACGCAGTATTTT,CASMTSGGSADTQYF
TRBV7-2,.,.,TRBJ2-4,TGTGCCAGCACCCCGTCAATCAGCTACGTGCAGTACTTC,CASTPSISYVQYF
TRBV25-1,.,.,TRBJ1-2,TGTGCCAGCAGTGGTACAGGAAAAATCTATGGCTACACCTTC,CASSGTGKIYGYTF